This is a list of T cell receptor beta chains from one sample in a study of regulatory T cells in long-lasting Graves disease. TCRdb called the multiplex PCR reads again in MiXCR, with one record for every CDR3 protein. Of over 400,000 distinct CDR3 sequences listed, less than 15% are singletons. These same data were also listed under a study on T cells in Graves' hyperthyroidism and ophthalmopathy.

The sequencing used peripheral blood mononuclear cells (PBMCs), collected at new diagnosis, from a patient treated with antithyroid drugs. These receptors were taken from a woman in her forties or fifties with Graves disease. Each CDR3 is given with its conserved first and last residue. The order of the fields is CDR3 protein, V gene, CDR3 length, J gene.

CASSPKAAGNSPLHF,TRBV18,15,TRBJ1-6
CASIEQPGLRYSYEQYF,TRBV10-2,17,TRBJ2-7
CASSQEDGRGNYEQYF,TRBV3-1,16,TRBJ2-7
CASSLAAGFSYEQYF,TRBV5-6,15,TRBJ2-7
CASSFEMGAGLNTEAFF,TRBV5-1,17,TRBJ1-1
CASSFYPTNMNTEAFF,TRBV13,16,TRBJ1-1
CASSLSGAAFF,TRBV28,11,TRBJ1-1
CATSLSGKSYEQYF,TRBV6-5,14,TRBJ2-7
CASSYGAGYEQYF,TRBV6-5,13,TRBJ2-7
CASSLAGQYYEQYF,TRBV5-6,14,TRBJ2-7
CASSSSRKSYNEQFF,TRBV27,15,TRBJ2-1
CASRQGTGGYTF,TRBV28,12,TRBJ1-2
CASSLDAGQRYEQYF,TRBV5-1,15,TRBJ2-7
CASTPTGSSNQPQHF,TRBV19,15,TRBJ1-5
CASSLAYQETHEAFF,TRBV5-1,15,TRBJ1-1
CASSLLGVANEKLFF,TRBV5-6,15,TRBJ1-4
CASSPFLAGEADTQYF,TRBV18,16,TRBJ2-3
CASSYSGNNEKLFF,TRBV6-2/TRBV6-3,14,TRBJ1-4
CASSSDQYYEQYF,TRBV5-1,13,TRBJ2-7
CASSAETATNEKLFF,TRBV9,15,TRBJ1-4
CASSELPLDTEAFF,TRBV7-9,14,TRBJ1-1
CASSLAETSPLHF,TRBV5-1,13,TRBJ1-6
CASSYRRLAWAGPEETQYF,TRBV7-9,19,TRBJ2-5
CASSSGPPQGTDTQYF,TRBV27,16,TRBJ2-3
CASSQDTRYGYTF,TRBV3-1,13,TRBJ1-2
CASSFGGPSQPQHF,TRBV12-3/TRBV12-4,14,TRBJ1-5
CASTGGGNYEQYF,TRBV27,13,TRBJ2-7
CASSRSASEVGELFF,TRBV7-9,15,TRBJ2-2
CASSPLTGLSYEQYF,TRBV11-2,15,TRBJ2-7
CASSRSRDDYEQYF,TRBV27,14,TRBJ2-7
CASETGPETTQYF,TRBV18,13,TRBJ2-5
CASSLVRVGGEQFF,TRBV7-9,14,TRBJ2-1
CASGPGVDLRIGELFF,TRBV12-5,16,TRBJ2-2
CAISKRDLDWRSPYEQYF,TRBV10-3,18,NA
CASSPREGAPDAEAFF,TRBV18,16,TRBJ1-1
CASSQQGSNTEAFF,TRBV4-2,14,TRBJ1-1
CASSYSGWGKEQYF,TRBV6-5,14,TRBJ2-7
CASSLPSGTGYTF,TRBV27,13,TRBJ1-2
CSARRYPPHEQYF,TRBV20-1,13,TRBJ2-7
CASNRREDLYNEQFF,TRBV12-3/TRBV12-4,15,TRBJ2-1
CASSLGTGKETQYF,TRBV5-1,14,TRBJ2-5
CASSRRLNGRALNTGELFF,TRBV6-2/TRBV6-3,19,TRBJ2-2
CASRSVGGGQPQHF,TRBV27,14,TRBJ1-5
CASSLGQSPNQPQHF,TRBV5-1,15,TRBJ1-5
CASSYSGTGQQFF,TRBV6-2/TRBV6-3,13,TRBJ2-1
CASSLWDIGRGGPNEQFF,TRBV27,18,TRBJ2-1
CSRSSGVRNEQLF,TRBV20-1,13,TRBJ2-1
CASSQDPAGGRNETLFF,TRBV4-1,17,TRBJ1-4
CASSQGTGSEKLFF,TRBV4-1,14,TRBJ1-4
CAWSRQNEKLFF,TRBV30,12,TRBJ1-4
CASSPDGLAGRGTDTQYF,TRBV28,18,TRBJ2-3
CASSLLRRLAGYNEQFF,TRBV27,17,TRBJ2-1
CASSFLQGLNEQFF,TRBV12-3/TRBV12-4,14,TRBJ2-1